A single sample gave rise to the 21 T cell receptor beta chains below, sequenced in a study of radiation and T cells in renal cell carcinoma. Indicated time point: blood 4 weeks post-SBRT, at nephrectomy. Noted treatment: 15 Gy SBRT to primary tumor, nephrectomy 4 weeks later. The repertoire was sequenced with immunoSEQ multiplex PCR; TCRdb's copy has only in-frame clones and lacks some. The table shows roughly 92,000 clones, with approximately 80% occurring only once. The source material was blood, sampled from a patient whose treatment included radiotherapy and nephrectomy. Source of these receptors: a man in his 60s with renal cell carcinoma.

The J gene is TRBJ1-4, the V gene TRBV7-2, with 7 bases lining up with TRBD1. The germline CDR1 and CDR2 sequences are SGHTA and FQGNSA. The CDR3 loop spans 12 amino acids. Trimming took 1 base from V and 17 from J; bases not matched to a gene: 7. In DNA form, the CDR3 reads TGTGCCAGCAGCTTAGGACAGGGTCGAAGTTTTTTT. Translation gives CASSLGQGRSFF.

The chain joins TRBV2 to TRBJ2-5, with no clear D. The germline V gene has CDR1 SNHLY and CDR2 FYNNEI. Trimming cost V 6 bases and J 2 bases, with 13 bases left between them. CDR3 length equals 14 residues. The CDR3 region is CASSKLIAQETQYF. Written as DNA, the CDR3 is TGTGCCAGCAGCAAGCTTATCGCGCAAGAGACCCAGTACTTC.

This clone has just a few counts. This CDR3 is CASSDLSYNEQFF. The CDR3, as DNA: TGTGCCAGCAGTGACCTCTCCTACAATGAGCAGTTCTTC. The V call is TRBV2, the J call TRBJ2-1; no clear D. CDR3 length equals 13 residues. From germline, CDR1 is SNHLY and CDR2 FYNNEI. Trimming stripped 3 bases from V and 0 bases from J, with 3 bases between.

The chain has TRBV6-1 and TRBJ2-7; a possible D gene is TRBD2 (5 bases). This CDR3 spans 13 amino acids. Germline CDR1 and CDR2: MNHNS and SASEGT. Deletions cut 4 bases from V and 7 bases from J, with 14 bases between. CDR3 coding DNA: TGTGCCAGCAGTGGCCTGGGCCCGGGGGAGCAGTACTTC. Translating gives CASSGLGPGEQYF.

This clone has just a few counts. V is TRBV2 and J is TRBJ2-1; D is uncertain. CDR1 and CDR2 (germline): SNHLY, FYNNEI. Trimming took off 1 base at V and 1 base at J, with 8 bases between the two ends. The CDR3 has 15 amino acids. CDR3 nucleotides: TGTGCCAGCAGTGAAGAAGCGCGGTCCTACAATGAGCAGTTCTTC. Protein: CASSEEARSYNEQFF.

The J gene is TRBJ2-3, the V gene TRBV19; tentative D call: TRBD1 (7 bases). Germline CDR1 and CDR2: LNHDA and SQIVND (reference sequence). Trimming pared 5 bases from V and 1 base from J, leaving 19 bases between. This CDR3 contains 17 residues. The DNA of the CDR3 is TGTGCCAGTAGTCTCGATCCAACAGGGGAGGGCACAGATACGCAGTATTTT. Encoded protein: CASSLDPTGEGTDTQYF.

The rearrangement uses TRBV14 and TRBJ2-7; D is ambiguous. Germline CDR1 SGHDN, CDR2 FVKESK. With 0 bases removed from V and 6 bases from J, the gap between germline ends came to 6 bases. This CDR3 is 12 amino acids long. Here the CDR3 reads CASSQDHFEQYF. In DNA form, the CDR3 reads TGTGCCAGCAGCCAAGATCACTTCGAGCAGTACTTC.

The chain joins TRBV14 to TRBJ2-1; D might be TRBD1 or TRBD2, each matching 5 bases. Germline V gives CDR1 SGHDN, CDR2 FVKESK. V shed 4 bases and J shed 7 bases, with 17 bases lying between them. This CDR3 has 15 amino acids. The CDR3 DNA reads as TGTGCCAGCAGCCCGGCCGGGAACTGGGGGAATGAGCAGTTCTTC. It yields the protein CASSPAGNWGNEQFF.

The V and J genes are TRBV19 and TRBJ2-1; 9 bases map to TRBD2. V trimming: 3 bases; J trimming: 7 bases; junction bases outside the gene matches: 13. Germline assignment: CDR1 LNHDA and CDR2 SQIVND (reference sequence). The CDR3 has 17 amino acids. CDR3 amino acids: CASSILAGGITRNEQFF. The CDR3 DNA reads TGTGCCAGTAGTATTCTGGCGGGAGGGATAACCAGGAATGAGCAGTTCTTC.

The chain employs TRBV6-5 and TRBJ2-1; tentative D call: TRBD1 (6 bases). The CDR3 has 13 amino acids. V lost 7 bases, J lost 2 bases, and 9 bases lay in between. CDR1 and CDR2 from the germline V gene are MNHEY and SVGAGI. CDR3 DNA sequence: TGTGCCAGCATTCAGGGGACCTACAATGAGCAGTTCTTC. Protein: CASIQGTYNEQFF.

The V and J genes are TRBV6-1 and TRBJ1-2, with D possibly being TRBD1 (5 bases). In germline, CDR1 is MNHNS, CDR2 SASEGT. Trimming cost V 0 bases and J 4 bases, with 15 bases left between them. This CDR3 is built from 16 residues. This chain's CDR3 is CASSEAPGLTSYGYTF. CDR3 bases: TGTGCCAGCAGTGAAGCGCCGGGACTTACTTCCTATGGCTACACCTTC.

The chain is built from TRBV7-6 and TRBJ2-7; 11 bases agree with TRBD2. The CDR3 extends over 15 amino acids. Germline V CDR1 and CDR2: SGHVS, FNYEAQ. Trimming removed 5 bases from V and 3 bases from J; junction bases left unmatched: 6. CDR3 sequence: CASSLTSGGYYEQYF. The CDR3 coding sequence is TGTGCCAGCAGCCTAACTAGCGGGGGATACTACGAGCAGTACTTC.

V gene TRBV19 combines with J gene TRBJ2-7; 7 positions match TRBD2. The CDR3 extends over 15 amino acids. The J segment lost 0 bases and the V segment lost 7 bases, leaving 9 bases of the junction unmatched. Germline lookup yields CDR1 LNHDA and CDR2 SQIVND (reference sequence). CDR3 in DNA: TGTGCCAGTACCCGGGAGGCCGGGAGCTCCTACGAGCAGTACTTC. Its protein product is CASTREAGSSYEQYF. Using reference TRBV19 and TRBJ2-7 for the parts outside the CDR3, the full variable domain is DGGITQSPKYLFRKEGQNVTLSCEQNLNHDAMYWYRQDPGQGLRLIYYSQIVNDFQKGDIAEGYSVSREKKESFPLTVTSAQKNPTAFYLCASTREAGSSYEQYFGPGTRLTVT.

On this clone: This could be a read error, since a much larger clone is one nucleotide away. The chain couples TRBV19 to TRBJ2-7; perhaps D is TRBD1 or TRBD2 (5 bases each). The CDR3 is 14 amino acids. V was clipped by 7 bases and J by 6 bases, with 19 bases between them. Germline V lookup: CDR1 LNHDA, CDR2 SQIVND (reference sequence). The CDR3 spells CASTQQVGPCEQYF. The CDR3, as DNA: TGTGCCAGTACTCAACAGGTGGGACCCTGCGAGCAGTACTTC.

This chain links TRBV7-2 with TRBJ1-2; D unresolved. CDR1 SGHTA and CDR2 FQGNSA come from the germline V gene. The CDR3 is made up of 15 amino acids. With 1 base removed from V and 10 bases from J, the gap between germline ends came to 19 bases. This CDR3 reads CASSLDALSLSVYTF. Here the CDR3 DNA reads TGTGCCAGCAGCTTAGATGCGCTCTCCTTGTCGGTCTACACCTTC.

A single count supports this clone. The gene calls are TRBV7-2 and TRBJ2-2, with 11 bases lining up with TRBD2. The CDR3 totals 16 residues. Germline V gene lookup returns CDR1 SGHTA and CDR2 FQGNSA. The V segment lost 4 bases and the J segment 2 bases; nucleotides outside the gene matches: 3. This CDR3 is CASSSRLAGNTGELFF. The CDR3 DNA reads as TGTGCCAGCAGCTCCAGACTAGCGGGAAACACCGGGGAGCTGTTTTTT.

The genes are TRBV9 and TRBJ1-1; possible D gene TRBD1, 6 bases. This CDR3 is 15 amino acids long. The germline V gene encodes CDR1 SGDLS and CDR2 YYNGEE. Trimming shortened V by 0 bases and J by 2 bases, and 11 bases separated the two germline ends. The DNA of the CDR3 is TGTGCCAGCAGCGTAGACAGGGCCCCAAACACTGAAGCTTTCTTT. Translation gives CASSVDRAPNTEAFF.

This clone was counted a single time. The chain combines TRBV11-2 with TRBJ2-3; D uncertain. The germline gives CDR1 SGHAT, CDR2 FQNNGV. CDR3 size: 11 residues. V gave up 8 bases and J gave up 4 bases, with 7 bases separating them. CDR3 region: CASLGADTQYF. The CDR3, as DNA: TGTGCCAGCCTTGGGGCAGATACGCAGTATTTT.

The J gene is TRBJ1-4, the V gene TRBV28, with 11 bases matching TRBD1. Germline CDR1 MDHEN, CDR2 SYDVKM. V lost 3 bases to trimming and J lost 5 bases; unmatched junction nucleotides: 5. The CDR3 spans 16 residues. The CDR3 loop reads CASSFYRTGGNEKLFF. The CDR3 coding sequence is TGTGCCAGCAGTTTCTATAGGACAGGGGGCAATGAAAAACTGTTTTTT.

This clone was picked up one time. CDR3 in DNA: TGCGCCAGCAGCCAAGTACGAACGCCGGGCCAAGAGACCCAGTACTTC. This gives the protein CASSQVRTPGQETQYF. The V and J genes are TRBV4-1 and TRBJ2-5; D is ambiguous. Trimming removed 1 base from V and 1 base from J, with 13 bases in between. Germline CDR1 MGHRA, CDR2 YSYEKL. CDR3 length: 16 residues.

This chain joins TRBV5-1 and TRBJ1-3; D is ambiguous. CDR1 and CDR2 from the germline V gene are SGHRS and YFSETQ. Deletions cut 0 bases from V and 2 bases from J, with 12 bases between. The CDR3 is 16 amino acids. The chain's CDR3 is CASSLEVGQTGNTIYF. DNA of the CDR3: TGCGCCAGCAGCTTGGAAGTTGGGCAAACTGGAAACACCATATATTTT. Filled out from reference TRBV5-1 and TRBJ1-3, the complete variable domain reads KAGVTQTPRYLIKTRGQQVTLSCSPISGHRSVSWYQQTPGQGLQFLFEYFSETQRNKGNFPGRFSGRQFSNSRSEMNVSTLELGDSALYLCASSLEVGQTGNTIYFGEGSWLTVV.